This T cell receptor beta chain was sequenced during a study of CXCR3-negative and CXCR3-positive naive CD8 T cells. Researchers prepared the TRB cDNA libraries using 5' RACE with UMI labels. TCRdb reprocessed the 5' RACE reads and reports one entry per CDR3 protein, with no DNA. The sample data list tens of thousands of distinct CDR3 sequences. The study, taken as a whole, reports: Relative to memory CD8+ cells, whose diversity was much lower, both naive subsets had comparably high diversity. TRB CDR3 hydrophobicity was greater in CXCR3-positive naive cells than in CXCR3-negative naive cells.

Those CD8+ T cells considered naive were CD45RO-CCR7+CD27+CD95-. Germline-derived CDR1 and CDR2 are LNHNV and YYDKDF (reference sequence). CDR3 size: 16 residues. Concerning this clonotype: Its antigen is unknown.

Sequences were obtained from naive CXCR3+ CD8+ T cells from blood. The subset denotes: CD45RO-CCR7+CD27+CD95- naive CD8+ T cells expressing CXCR3 (TNR3+). The clonotype comes from a human donor in good health. Some clones in this sample may be carry-over from other donors' samples. The genes are TRBV15 and TRBJ1-1; TCRdb indicates TRBD1, and absent DNA this call remains unverified. CDR3 protein: CATSPQAGQVDTEAFF.